The rows below give T cell receptor beta chains drawn from one sample of a study of T cell responses to AZD1222 COVID-19 vaccine. Clones were sequenced by immunoSEQ multiplex PCR, and TCRdb holds only the in-frame ones, with some missing. The sample holds tens of thousands of clones, about 81% seen once. This material consisted of peripheral blood, taken 28 days after the second AZD1222 dose. These receptor sequences come from an adult who received the AZD1222 COVID-19 vaccine. The CDR3 runs from the conserved cysteine through the conserved F or W.

v_call cdr3_aa
TRBV19 CASSPDRSSYNEQFF
TRBV7-9 CASSLRLTDEETQYF
TRBV29-1 CSVERGNYEQYF
TRBV4-3 CASSQDSGRQFPNRNTEAFF
TRBV28 CASSPLAGGFDEQFF
TRBV9 CASSVEGAGGSYNEQFF
TRBV28 CASTVADNSYNEQFF
TRBV19 CASGQGRIGELFF
TRBV29-1 CSVVGLEAFF
TRBV29-1 CSVDYGRSGANVLTF
TRBV6-2/TRBV6-3 CASSFTLGTGIQPQHF
TRBV15 CATSRESTVPTYEQYF